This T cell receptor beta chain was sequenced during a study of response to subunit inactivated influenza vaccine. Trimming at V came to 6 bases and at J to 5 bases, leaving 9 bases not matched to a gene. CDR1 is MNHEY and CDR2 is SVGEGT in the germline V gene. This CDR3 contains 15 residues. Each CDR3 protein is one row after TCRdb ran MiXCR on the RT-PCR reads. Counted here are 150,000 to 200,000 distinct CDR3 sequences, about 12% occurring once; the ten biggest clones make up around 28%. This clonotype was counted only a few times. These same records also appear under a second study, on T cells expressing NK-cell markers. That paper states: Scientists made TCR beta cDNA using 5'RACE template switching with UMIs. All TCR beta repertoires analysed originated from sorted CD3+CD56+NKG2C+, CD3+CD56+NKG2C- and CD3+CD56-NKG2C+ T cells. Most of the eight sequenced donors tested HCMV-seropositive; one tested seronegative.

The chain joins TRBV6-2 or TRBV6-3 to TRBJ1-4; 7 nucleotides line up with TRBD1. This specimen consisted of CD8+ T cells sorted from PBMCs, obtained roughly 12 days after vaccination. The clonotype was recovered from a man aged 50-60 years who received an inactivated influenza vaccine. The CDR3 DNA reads TGTGCCAGCAGCCTTCGGACAGGCTTGAATGAAAAACTGTTTTTT. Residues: CASSLRTGLNEKLFF.